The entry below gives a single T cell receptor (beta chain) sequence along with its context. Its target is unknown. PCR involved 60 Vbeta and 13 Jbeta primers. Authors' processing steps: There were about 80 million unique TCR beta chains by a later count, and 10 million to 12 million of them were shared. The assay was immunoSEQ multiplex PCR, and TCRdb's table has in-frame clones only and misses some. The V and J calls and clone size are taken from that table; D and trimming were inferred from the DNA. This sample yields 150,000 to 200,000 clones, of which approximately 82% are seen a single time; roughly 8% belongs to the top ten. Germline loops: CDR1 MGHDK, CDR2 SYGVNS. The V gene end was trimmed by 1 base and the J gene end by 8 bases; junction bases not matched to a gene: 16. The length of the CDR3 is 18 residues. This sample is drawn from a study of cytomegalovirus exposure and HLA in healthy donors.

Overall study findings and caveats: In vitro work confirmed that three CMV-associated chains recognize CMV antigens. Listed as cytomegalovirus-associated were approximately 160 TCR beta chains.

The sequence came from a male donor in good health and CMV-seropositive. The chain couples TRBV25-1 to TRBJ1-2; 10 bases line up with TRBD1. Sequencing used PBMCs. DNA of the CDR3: TGTGCCAGCAGTGAATTTGGGCGACCCGGGACAGGGGATCGGGGCTACACCTTC. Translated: CASSEFGRPGTGDRGYTF.